This entry is about one TCR beta chain. Its target is not known. The data were taken from a study of T cells in tuberculosis. Study at large: Sequenced TCRs come from CD1B-GMM tetramer-binding T cells.

Study results and caveats: Selection depended on which cryopreserved specimens were available. GEM motif frequencies gave around 67% accuracy; the GMM repertoire gave 80% to 90%. Active tuberculosis TCR-alpha repertoires lay closer to GMM-specific TCRs than IGRA-negative controls, suggesting clonal expansion.

Only in-frame clones appear in the TCRdb table, and some are missing; sequencing was by immunoSEQ multiplex PCR. The sample lists about 43,000 clones, roughly 94% occurring once. Losses at the gene ends were 3 bases for V and 6 bases for J; bases not matched to a gene: 11. The CDR3 consists of 17 residues. The germline V gene has CDR1 SNHLY and CDR2 FYNNEI. The sequence was obtained from a donor between 10 and 29 years old with latent tuberculosis or without tuberculosis infection. Some clones in this sample may be carry-over from other donors' samples. V gene TRBV2 combines with J gene TRBJ1-1; 12 nucleotides agree with TRBD1. Sequenced material: PBMCs. For the CDR3, the DNA is TGTGCCAGCAGTGACTGGGGACAGGGGGCGAAGGAGGCTGAAGCTTTCTTT. Residues: CASSDWGQGAKEAEAFF.